A selection of T cell receptor beta chains follows, all from one sample in a study of cytotoxic CD8 clonotypes in ibrutinib-treated CLL. Method: immunoSEQ multiplex PCR; TCRdb's copy keeps in-frame clones and lacks some. The table shows roughly 150,000 clones, with 88% occurring only once. The sequences come from PBMCs, collected at disease progression, from a patient treated with ibrutinib. The receptors were sampled from a human donor with chronic lymphocytic leukemia. The CDR3 runs from the conserved cysteine through the conserved F or W. The D gene is left open where the match is weak. Where a row states a size, it is once, few, many or the class of an expanded clone; other rows omit it.

d_call j_call v_call clone_size cdr3_nt cdr3_aa
TRBD1 TRBJ2-7 TRBV6-1 - TGTGCCAGCAGAGGGTCCGGGACAGGGGGCTACGAGCAGTACTTC CASRGSGTGGYEQYF
- TRBJ2-2 TRBV7-2 - TGTGCCAGCAGCTTAGCGGGGACGGCGAACACCGGGGAGCTGTTTTTT CASSLAGTANTGELFF
- TRBJ2-2 TRBV9 - TGTGCCAGCAGCGCGGACAGCCGGGGCACCGGGGAGCTGTTTTTT CASSADSRGTGELFF
- TRBJ1-1 TRBV5-5 - TGTGCCAGCAGCTCAGGACAGATCACTGAAGCTTTCTTT CASSSGQITEAFF
- TRBJ1-3 TRBV6-4 - TGTGCCAGCAGCGAGGGACATGGAAGGGGAAACACCATATATTTT CASSEGHGRGNTIYF
- TRBJ1-5 TRBV15 - TGTGCCACCAGCAGAGAGATTGAGAGGCAGCCCCAGCATTTT CATSREIERQPQHF
- TRBJ2-7 TRBV7-9 once TGTGCCAGCAGCTTATATGACAGCCAAGCCTACGAGCAGTACTTC CASSLYDSQAYEQYF
TRBD1 TRBJ2-3 TRBV5-1 - TGCGCCAGCAGCTTGGACAGGGGGCAAGATACGCAGTATTTT CASSLDRGQDTQYF
- TRBJ1-1 TRBV5-6 - TGTGCCAGCAGCGGAGCATGGGGGACTGAAGCTTTCTTT CASSGAWGTEAFF
- TRBJ1-2 TRBV6-5 - TGTGCCAGCAGTTTGAAGGGGGTCAACTATGGCTACACCTTC CASSLKGVNYGYTF
- TRBJ2-2 TRBV5-1 - TGCGCCAGCAGCTTGAAGACGAGCGGATGGACCACCGGGGAGCTGTTTTTT CASSLKTSGWTTGELFF
- TRBJ2-1 TRBV20-1 - TGCAGTGCCTCGCCGGCGGCGCAGTTCTTC CSASPAAQFF
- TRBJ2-2 TRBV6-5 - TGTGCCAGCAGTTACAGGGGGGGCCTGGGCGGGGAGCTGTTTTTT CASSYRGGLGGELFF
- TRBJ2-7 TRBV6-5 once TGTGCCAGCAGTTCCCCGGAAACTAGCTCCTACGAGCAGTACTTC CASSSPETSSYEQYF
TRBD2 TRBJ2-3 TRBV9 - TGTGCCAGCAGCTCCCGACTAGCGGGAGAAACAGATACGCAGTATTTT CASSSRLAGETDTQYF
- TRBJ2-3 TRBV6-6 - TGTGCCAGCAGACGAAGCGGGAGCACAGATACGCAGTATTTT CASRRSGSTDTQYF
- TRBJ2-3 TRBV6-6 - TGTGCCAGCAGTTCCGCCGGGACAGATACGCAGTATTTT CASSSAGTDTQYF
TRBD1 TRBJ2-7 TRBV6-1 - TGTGCCACCCGAGGGACAGGACATCCCTGGGAGCAGTACTTC CATRGTGHPWEQYF
- TRBJ1-2 TRBV2 - TGTGCCAGCAGTGGTCCGACCGGAAACTATGGCTACACCTTC CASSGPTGNYGYTF
- TRBJ2-7 TRBV7-2 - TGTGCCAGCAGCCCTCGATCAGACGTCGTCGAGCAGTACTTC CASSPRSDVVEQYF
TRBD2 TRBJ2-5 TRBV2 - TGTGCCAGTTCGTGGGATGGACTAGTGCTTAACTTC CASSWDGLVLNF
- TRBJ2-1 TRBV30 - TGTGCCTGGAGTAAGTGGGAGGCCAGGCGGGATGAGCAGTTCTTC CAWSKWEARRDEQFF
- TRBJ2-5 TRBV5-1 - TGCGCCAGCAGCTTTTTAGAGACCCAGTACTTC CASSFLETQYF
- TRBJ2-1 TRBV28 - TGTGCCAGCAGTTTATTGACGCATGAGCAGTTCTTC CASSLLTHEQFF
- TRBJ2-5 TRBV6-1 - TGTGCCAGCAGTGAAGGGGGTAGGTCTGGAGAGACCCAGTACTTC CASSEGGRSGETQYF